This T cell receptor (beta chain) appears in the sequencing data of a study of CD8+CD57+ T cells in acquired aplastic anemia. Genomic DNA served as template for TCR beta VDJ and CDR3 profiling. One entry per CDR3 protein, called by TCRdb with MiXCR from the reads. The sample yields hundreds of thousands of distinct CDR3 sequences, 65% to 80% seen once. The junction had 8 bases not matched to a gene; V was cut back by 6 bases and J by 7 bases. CDR1 is LNHDA, CDR2 SQIVND, per germline (reference sequence). The CDR3 sequence is 14 residues long. Many counts were recorded for this clonotype. The antigen is undetermined. Study conclusions and caveats: Controls and patients did not differ significantly in CD8+ Simpson's diversity. About 30 CD8+ CDR3 sequences occurred in both the patients and the controls.

The rearrangement links TRBV19 to TRBJ1-4; 7 bases line up with TRBD1. This receptor was identified in a human donor in good health, serving as a control. The source material was sorted CD4+, CD8+, or CD8+CD57+ T cells (not recorded which) from PBMCs. The CDR3 nucleotides read TGTGCCAGTAGCCGGTTTTGGGACAGTGAAAAACTGTTTTTT. Translating it yields CASSRFWDSEKLFF.